Each of the 3 T cell receptor beta chains below was sequenced from the same sample in a study of post-analysis software for immune sequencing data (dated by TCRdb to 2013 to 2016). Results and caveats for the whole study, not just this receptor: Significantly higher frequencies in patients than in controls were found for roughly 5 TRBV segments, including TRBV5-6, TRBV5-1 and TRBV20-1.

Their cognate antigens are unknown. To prepare the library, PCR was applied. TCRdb lists the instrument as Illumina HiSeq 2500. To reduce PCR and sequencing biases, unique molecular identifiers were incorporated into the TCR beta cDNA libraries. TCRdb reworked the public reads: Q25 trimming with fastp, MiXCR clone assembly, productive beta chains retained. Rows are combined by CDR3 protein, so each entry shows the most common genes and DNA. The sample includes 650,000 to 900,000 distinct CDR3 sequences, with just over 45% observed a single time. The ten biggest clones cover 4.9% of the sample. The sequenced sample consisted of blood. The receptors were gathered from a girl aged 5-17 years with multiple sclerosis.

This chain uses TRBV4-1 with TRBJ2-7, with D possibly matching TRBD1 (6 bases). Trimming shortened V by 3 bases and J by 3 bases, and 15 bases separated the two germline ends. The CDR3 runs 15 residues. The germline V gene has CDR1 MGHRA and CDR2 YSYEKL. The CDR3 DNA sequence: TGCGCCAGCAGCCAGGGAATCGACAGGCTCTACGAGCAGTACTTC. It translates to CASSQGIDRLYEQYF.

This chain uses TRBV29-1 with TRBJ2-5; D might be TRBD2 (5 bases). Trimming shortened V by 6 bases and J by 13 bases, and 12 bases separated the two germline ends. This CDR3 contains 9 residues. Per germline, CDR1 SQVTM and CDR2 ANQGSEA. This CDR3 reads CSVLPRGYF. Written as DNA, the CDR3 is TGCAGCGTACTACCCCGGGGGTACTTC.

The rearrangement joins TRBV9 to TRBJ2-7, with a possible D match to TRBD2 (6 bases). The V gene lost 0 bases and the J gene lost 1 base, with 8 bases spanning the gap. This CDR3 comprises 14 residues. Germline CDR1 is SGDLS and CDR2 is YYNGEE. The CDR3 DNA reads TGTGCCAGCAGCGTAGACAGCGGGTCCTACGAGCAGTACTTC. It encodes CASSVDSGSYEQYF.